The count of the clone carrying this TCR beta chain is one. The sample originates from a study of blood T cell repertoires in COVID-19. Study-wide background: COVID-19 samples, acute and convalescent, were from the United States, Italy and Spain.

Germline V CDR1 and CDR2: SGHRS, YFSETQ. Trimming left V 4 bases short and J 3 bases short, with 11 bases between. The CDR3 length is 13 residues. TCRdb's table, derived via immunoSEQ multiplex PCR, lists solely in-frame clones and lacks some. The sample includes more than 120,000 clones, 84% of them seen just once. Sequencing was done on a sample of peripheral blood. The source is a human donor in a cohort sampled during active COVID-19. This chain uses TRBV5-1 with TRBJ2-7; perhaps TRBD1 as D (6 bases). The CDR3 DNA reads TGCGCCAGCAGCCCGCAGGGGCTCTACGAGCAGTACTTC. Its protein product is CASSPQGLYEQYF.